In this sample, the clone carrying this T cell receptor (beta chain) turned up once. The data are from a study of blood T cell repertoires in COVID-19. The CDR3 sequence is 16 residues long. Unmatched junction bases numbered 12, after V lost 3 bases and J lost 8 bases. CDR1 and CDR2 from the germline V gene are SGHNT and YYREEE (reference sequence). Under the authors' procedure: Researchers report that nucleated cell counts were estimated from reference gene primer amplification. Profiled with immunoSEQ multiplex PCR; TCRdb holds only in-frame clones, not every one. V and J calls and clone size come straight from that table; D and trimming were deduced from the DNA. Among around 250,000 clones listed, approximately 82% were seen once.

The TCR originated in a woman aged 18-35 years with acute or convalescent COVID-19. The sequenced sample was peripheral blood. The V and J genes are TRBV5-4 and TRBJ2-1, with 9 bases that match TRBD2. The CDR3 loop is CASSWVSGSAVYEQFF. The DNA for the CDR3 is TGTGCCAGCAGCTGGGTTAGCGGGAGTGCGGTCTATGAGCAGTTCTTC.